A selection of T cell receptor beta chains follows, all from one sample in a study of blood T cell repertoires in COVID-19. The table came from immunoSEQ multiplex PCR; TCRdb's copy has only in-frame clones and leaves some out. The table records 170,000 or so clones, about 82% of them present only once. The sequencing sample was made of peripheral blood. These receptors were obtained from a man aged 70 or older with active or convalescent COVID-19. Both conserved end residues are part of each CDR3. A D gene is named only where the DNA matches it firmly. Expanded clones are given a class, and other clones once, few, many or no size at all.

CDR3 protein: CASSLRGGPSTDTQYF; CDR3 DNA: TGCGCCAGCAGCTTGCGGGGGGGTCCTAGCACAGATACGCAGTATTTT; clone size: .; J gene: TRBJ2-3; D gene: TRBD2; V gene: TRBV5-1; CDR3 length: 16
CDR3 protein: CSASPVAGYQETQYF; CDR3 DNA: TGCAGTGCTAGTCCGGTGGCAGGGTACCAAGAGACCCAGTACTTC; clone size: .; J gene: TRBJ2-5; D gene: .; V gene: TRBV20-1; CDR3 length: 15
CDR3 protein: CASRAGQGEHSPLHF; CDR3 DNA: TGTGCCAGCAGGGCCGGACAGGGTGAGCATTCACCCCTCCACTTT; clone size: .; J gene: TRBJ1-6; D gene: TRBD1; V gene: TRBV2; CDR3 length: 15
CDR3 protein: CASSLGLSRDQPQHF; CDR3 DNA: TGTGCCAGCAGCTTAGGTCTCTCGAGGGATCAGCCCCAGCATTTT; clone size: .; J gene: TRBJ1-5; D gene: .; V gene: TRBV7-9; CDR3 length: 15
CDR3 protein: CASRFERGRYTF; CDR3 DNA: TGTGCCAGCAGGTTCGAAAGGGGGAGATACACCTTC; clone size: few; J gene: TRBJ1-2; D gene: .; V gene: TRBV12-3/TRBV12-4; CDR3 length: 12
CDR3 protein: CASSLDGEGSGGYTF; CDR3 DNA: TGTGCCAGCAGCTTAGACGGGGAGGGTTCGGGCGGCTACACCTTC; clone size: .; J gene: TRBJ1-2; D gene: .; V gene: TRBV7-9; CDR3 length: 15
CDR3 protein: CASSKDRGNTEAFF; CDR3 DNA: TGCGCCAGCAGCAAGGACAGGGGGAACACTGAAGCTTTCTTT; clone size: .; J gene: TRBJ1-1; D gene: TRBD1; V gene: TRBV5-1; CDR3 length: 14
CDR3 protein: CATSLPGTDTQYF; CDR3 DNA: TGTGCCACCAGTCTGCCGGGGACAGATACGCAGTATTTT; clone size: once; J gene: TRBJ2-3; D gene: .; V gene: TRBV24-1; CDR3 length: 13
CDR3 protein: CASSTVPDNEQFF; CDR3 DNA: TGTGCCAGCAGCACTGTTCCCGACAATGAGCAGTTCTTC; clone size: .; J gene: TRBJ2-1; D gene: .; V gene: TRBV9; CDR3 length: 13
CDR3 protein: CAISESGTQYEQYF; CDR3 DNA: TGTGCCATCAGTGAGTCGGGGACACAGTACGAGCAGTACTTC; clone size: .; J gene: TRBJ2-7; D gene: .; V gene: TRBV10-3; CDR3 length: 14
CDR3 protein: CASSGGLAGESEQFF; CDR3 DNA: TGCGCCAGCAGCGGAGGACTAGCGGGAGAATCTGAGCAGTTCTTC; clone size: .; J gene: TRBJ2-1; D gene: TRBD2; V gene: TRBV5-1; CDR3 length: 15
CDR3 protein: CATSREWGRGNTGELFF; CDR3 DNA: TGTGCCACCAGCAGAGAGTGGGGGAGGGGTAACACCGGGGAGCTGTTTTTT; clone size: .; J gene: TRBJ2-2; D gene: TRBD2; V gene: TRBV15; CDR3 length: 17
CDR3 protein: CSASDTGEGEKLFF; CDR3 DNA: TGCAGCGCCTCTGACACAGGGGAAGGCGAAAAACTGTTTTTT; clone size: once; J gene: TRBJ1-4; D gene: TRBD1; V gene: TRBV29-1; CDR3 length: 14
CDR3 protein: CATPASGSYYEQYF; CDR3 DNA: TGTGCCACCCCTGCTAGCGGGAGTTACTACGAGCAGTACTTC; clone size: .; J gene: TRBJ2-7; D gene: TRBD2; V gene: TRBV24-1; CDR3 length: 14
CDR3 protein: CASSPGGAADTQYF; CDR3 DNA: TGTGCCAGCTCACCTGGGGGGGCAGCGGATACGCAGTATTTT; clone size: .; J gene: TRBJ2-3; D gene: .; V gene: TRBV18; CDR3 length: 14
CDR3 protein: CASSVGGPFYGYTF; CDR3 DNA: TGCGCCAGCAGTGTCGGGGGGCCCTTCTATGGCTACACCTTC; clone size: .; J gene: TRBJ1-2; D gene: .; V gene: TRBV10-2; CDR3 length: 14
CDR3 protein: CASSIGDRGGNQPQHF; CDR3 DNA: TGTGCCAGTAGTATAGGGGACAGGGGCGGCAATCAGCCCCAGCATTTT; clone size: .; J gene: TRBJ1-5; D gene: TRBD1; V gene: TRBV19; CDR3 length: 16
CDR3 protein: CASQVVHDEQYF; CDR3 DNA: TGTGCCAGCCAGGTGGTTCATGACGAGCAGTACTTC; clone size: .; J gene: TRBJ2-7; D gene: .; V gene: TRBV12-3/TRBV12-4; CDR3 length: 12
CDR3 protein: CASSSGTGGYNEQFF; CDR3 DNA: TGTGCCAGTAGTTCCGGGACAGGGGGATACAATGAGCAGTTCTTC; clone size: .; J gene: TRBJ2-1; D gene: TRBD1; V gene: TRBV19; CDR3 length: 15
CDR3 protein: CATLRTGVNTEAFF; CDR3 DNA: TGTGCCACCCTCCGGACAGGAGTGAACACTGAAGCTTTCTTT; clone size: .; J gene: TRBJ1-1; D gene: TRBD1; V gene: TRBV28; CDR3 length: 14
CDR3 protein: CASSPPGVHEQFF; CDR3 DNA: TGTGCCAGCTCACCACCAGGGGTCCATGAGCAGTTCTTC; clone size: few; J gene: TRBJ2-1; D gene: .; V gene: TRBV18; CDR3 length: 13
CDR3 protein: CASSEKRGVQETQYF; CDR3 DNA: TGCGCCAGCAGTGAAAAGCGGGGGGTACAAGAGACCCAGTACTTC; clone size: .; J gene: TRBJ2-5; D gene: TRBD2; V gene: TRBV10-1; CDR3 length: 15
CDR3 protein: CASTLDRGYQKLFF; CDR3 DNA: TGTGCCAGCACTCTCGACAGGGGGTATCAAAAACTGTTTTTT; clone size: .; J gene: TRBJ1-4; D gene: TRBD1; V gene: TRBV2; CDR3 length: 14
CDR3 protein: CASSEWQREQYF; CDR3 DNA: TGCGCCAGCAGTGAATGGCAGCGCGAGCAGTACTTC; clone size: once; J gene: TRBJ2-7; D gene: .; V gene: TRBV10-2; CDR3 length: 12
CDR3 protein: CASSQASGYTF; CDR3 DNA: TGTGCCAGCAGCCAAGCTTCGGGCTACACCTTC; clone size: .; J gene: TRBJ1-2; D gene: .; V gene: TRBV4-2; CDR3 length: 11
CDR3 protein: CASSLDRPYEQYF; CDR3 DNA: TGTGCCAGCAGCCTCGACAGACCCTACGAGCAGTACTTC; clone size: .; J gene: TRBJ2-7; D gene: .; V gene: TRBV12-3/TRBV12-4; CDR3 length: 13
CDR3 protein: CASSTGTFTDTQYF; CDR3 DNA: TGTGCCAGCTCGACAGGGACTTTTACAGATACGCAGTATTTT; clone size: few; J gene: TRBJ2-3; D gene: .; V gene: TRBV28; CDR3 length: 14
CDR3 protein: CASTTLWGTNSNQPQHF; CDR3 DNA: TGTGCCAGTACCACTCTATGGGGGACAAATAGCAATCAGCCCCAGCATTTT; clone size: .; J gene: TRBJ1-5; D gene: .; V gene: TRBV19; CDR3 length: 17
CDR3 protein: CASNQGEVYEQYF; CDR3 DNA: TGTGCCAGCAATCAGGGGGAGGTCTACGAGCAGTACTTC; clone size: .; J gene: TRBJ2-7; D gene: .; V gene: TRBV2; CDR3 length: 13
CDR3 protein: CASSLRTGMSEAFF; CDR3 DNA: TGTGCCAGCTCACTCCGGACAGGGATGTCTGAAGCTTTCTTT; clone size: .; J gene: TRBJ1-1; D gene: TRBD1; V gene: TRBV18; CDR3 length: 14
CDR3 protein: CASNQGAVSSYEQYF; CDR3 DNA: TGTGCCAGCAACCAGGGTGCGGTGAGCTCCTACGAGCAGTACTTC; clone size: .; J gene: TRBJ2-7; D gene: .; V gene: TRBV2; CDR3 length: 15
CDR3 protein: CASSLEGGSGGNTIYF; CDR3 DNA: TGCGCCAGCAGCTTGGAAGGGGGATCGGGAGGAAACACCATATATTTT; clone size: .; J gene: TRBJ1-3; D gene: .; V gene: TRBV5-1; CDR3 length: 16
CDR3 protein: CASSSRGVRYEQYF; CDR3 DNA: TGTGCCAGCAGCTCGCGGGGAGTCAGGTACGAGCAGTACTTC; clone size: .; J gene: TRBJ2-7; D gene: .; V gene: TRBV5-4; CDR3 length: 14
CDR3 protein: CASSVAVTGLAAYNEQFF; CDR3 DNA: TGTGCCAGCAGCGTAGCTGTAACGGGACTAGCGGCATACAATGAGCAGTTCTTC; clone size: .; J gene: TRBJ2-1; D gene: TRBD2; V gene: TRBV9; CDR3 length: 18
CDR3 protein: CASSERGRFSNTEAFF; CDR3 DNA: TGTGCCAGCAGTGAAAGGGGCAGGTTTAGTAACACTGAAGCTTTCTTT; clone size: .; J gene: TRBJ1-1; D gene: .; V gene: TRBV2; CDR3 length: 16
CDR3 protein: CASSEAWEQFF; CDR3 DNA: TGTGCCAGCAGCGAGGCCTGGGAGCAGTTCTTC; clone size: .; J gene: TRBJ2-1; D gene: .; V gene: TRBV7-6; CDR3 length: 11
CDR3 protein: CASSQDSRPESEAFF; CDR3 DNA: TGTGCCAGCAGCCAAGATTCGAGGCCGGAGAGCGAAGCTTTCTTT; clone size: few; J gene: TRBJ1-1; D gene: .; V gene: TRBV3-1/TRBV3-2; CDR3 length: 15
CDR3 protein: CASRATTTVTEAFF; CDR3 DNA: TGTGCCAGCAGGGCAACGACGACAGTTACTGAAGCTTTCTTT; clone size: few; J gene: TRBJ1-1; D gene: .; V gene: TRBV6-5; CDR3 length: 14
CDR3 protein: CASNSYQGGGYTF; CDR3 DNA: TGTGCCAGCAACTCTTACCAGGGAGGAGGCTACACCTTC; clone size: .; J gene: TRBJ1-2; D gene: .; V gene: TRBV2; CDR3 length: 13
CDR3 protein: CASSWGTANTEAFF; CDR3 DNA: TGCGCCAGCAGCTGGGGCACGGCGAACACTGAAGCTTTCTTT; clone size: .; J gene: TRBJ1-1; D gene: .; V gene: TRBV5-1; CDR3 length: 14
CDR3 protein: CASSLGFEYQETQYF; CDR3 DNA: TGTGCCAGCAGCTTGGGCTTCGAGTACCAAGAGACCCAGTACTTC; clone size: .; J gene: TRBJ2-5; D gene: .; V gene: TRBV7-9; CDR3 length: 15
CDR3 protein: CASSQRGGEGDTQYF; CDR3 DNA: TGTGCCAGCAGTCAACGAGGGGGGGAAGGCGATACGCAGTATTTT; clone size: .; J gene: TRBJ2-3; D gene: .; V gene: TRBV2; CDR3 length: 15
CDR3 protein: CASSQNARGQNQPQHF; CDR3 DNA: TGTGCCAGCTCACAAAACGCAAGAGGACAGAATCAGCCCCAGCATTTT; clone size: .; J gene: TRBJ1-5; D gene: .; V gene: TRBV18; CDR3 length: 16
CDR3 protein: CASNGTGQYQPQHF; CDR3 DNA: TGCGCCAGCAACGGGACAGGGCAATATCAGCCCCAGCATTTT; clone size: .; J gene: TRBJ1-5; D gene: TRBD1; V gene: TRBV10-1; CDR3 length: 14
CDR3 protein: CATPRSSTIYF; CDR3 DNA: TGTGCCACCCCTAGGTCGAGCACCATATATTTT; clone size: .; J gene: TRBJ1-3; D gene: .; V gene: TRBV15; CDR3 length: 11
CDR3 protein: CAIRGGGDQPQHF; CDR3 DNA: TGTGCCATCAGGGGCGGGGGTGATCAGCCCCAGCATTTT; clone size: .; J gene: TRBJ1-5; D gene: .; V gene: TRBV10-3; CDR3 length: 13
CDR3 protein: CASSSRDGHTRYGYTF; CDR3 DNA: TGCGCCAGCAGCTCGCGTGACGGACACACGCGATATGGCTACACCTTC; clone size: .; J gene: TRBJ1-2; D gene: .; V gene: TRBV5-1; CDR3 length: 16
CDR3 protein: CATSRASARGMYTQYF; CDR3 DNA: TGTGCCACCAGCAGAGCATCGGCCAGGGGCATGTATACGCAGTATTTT; clone size: .; J gene: TRBJ2-3; D gene: .; V gene: TRBV15; CDR3 length: 16